This TCR beta chain was identified during a study of T cell repertoires in ileal Crohn's disease. Whole-study context: Postoperative therapy was given to about half: 10 to 12 thiopurines, 18 anti-TNF agents. Regarding the study as a whole: Clonal expansions were more frequent in active smokers than non-smokers at surgery.

Trimming removed 3 bases from V and 4 bases from J; junction bases left unmatched: 3. The germline V gene has CDR1 SGHTA and CDR2 FQGNSA. The CDR3 is made up of 13 amino acids. This clone was detected only once. What it recognizes is unknown. Each sample's TCRB immunosequencing used roughly 500 nanograms of biopsy DNA. Generated by immunoSEQ multiplex PCR, the TCRdb table keeps only in-frame clones and is missing some. The data contain hundreds of clones, over 75% of them singletons. V gene TRBV7-2 combines with J gene TRBJ2-7; TRBD1 matches at 7 bases. The sequence was obtained from an adult with Crohn's disease. Specimen: ileal tissue. CDR3: CASSFGTAYEQYF. The DNA of the CDR3 is TGTGCCAGCAGCTTTGGGACAGCTTACGAGCAGTACTTC. The full variable domain, rest sourced from reference TRBV7-2 and TRBJ2-7, is GAGVSQSPSNKVTEKGKDVELRCDPISGHTALYWYRQSLGQGLEFLIYFQGNSAPDKSGLPSDRFSAERTGGSVSTLTIQRTQQEDSAVYLCASSFGTAYEQYFGPGTRLTVT.